The 6 T cell receptor beta chains in this list originate from one sample, sequenced in a study of T cell responses to AZD1222 COVID-19 vaccine. TCRdb's copy holds only in-frame clones and misses some; the assay was immunoSEQ multiplex PCR. This repertoire shows about 120,000 clones, around 92% found once; its top ten account for around 8.2%. The sequencing here drew on peripheral blood, taken 28 days after the second AZD1222 dose. The receptors here all came from an adult who received the AZD1222 COVID-19 vaccine.

The chain employs TRBV5-6 and TRBJ1-1; D may be TRBD1 (6 bases). The CDR3 is 15 amino acids. V was pared by 4 bases and J by 0 bases, with 13 bases between. Looked up from germline, CDR1 is SGHDT and CDR2 is YYEEEE. The CDR3 spells CASSRADRLNTEAFF. CDR3 bases: TGTGCCAGCAGCCGAGCGGACAGATTGAACACTGAAGCTTTCTTT.

The chain joins TRBV7-8 to TRBJ2-1; D gene uncertain. The length of the CDR3 is 14 residues. Trimming took off 1 base at V and 6 bases at J, with 10 bases between the two ends. Per germline, CDR1 SGHVS and CDR2 FQNEAQ. The CDR3 bases are TGTGCCAGCAGCTTAGAACCCAATTTCAATGAGCAGTTCTTC. This gives the protein CASSLEPNFNEQFF.

The chain combines TRBV6-5 with TRBJ1-2; D not certain. The CDR3 totals 14 residues. With 4 bases removed from V and 2 bases from J, the gap between germline ends came to 11 bases. The germline CDR1 and CDR2 sequences are MNHEY and SVGAGI. CDR3 DNA: TGTGCCAGCAGTTCCCCCGTACCCAACTATGGCTACACCTTC. It encodes CASSSPVPNYGYTF.

This chain joins TRBV5-1 and TRBJ2-5; the match to TRBD2 covers 7 bases. The CDR3 contains 15 residues. With 3 bases clipped from V and 4 bases from J, the junction kept 9 bases outside the gene matches. CDR1 and CDR2 from the germline V gene are SGHRS and YFSETQ. The chain's CDR3 is CASSSGRGRGETQYF. CDR3 DNA sequence: TGCGCCAGCAGCTCGGGGCGTGGGAGGGGAGAGACCCAGTACTTC.

The chain uses TRBV7-2 and TRBJ2-1; D assignment may be TRBD1 or TRBD2 (5 bases each). With 0 bases removed from V and 2 bases from J, the gap between germline ends came to 14 bases. Looked up from germline, CDR1 is SGHTA and CDR2 is FQGNSA. The CDR3 runs to 17 residues. CDR3 residues: CASSLARGVAAYNEQFF. The DNA of the CDR3 is TGTGCCAGCAGCTTAGCTCGAGGGGTGGCAGCCTACAATGAGCAGTTCTTC.

This rearrangement joins TRBV19 to TRBJ1-4; D not certain. This CDR3 has 17 residues. Germline loops: CDR1 LNHDA, CDR2 SQIVND (reference sequence). V was trimmed by 6 bases and J by 0 bases, leaving 17 bases between them. The CDR3 sequence is CASSPKRWAATNEKLFF. The CDR3 DNA sequence: TGTGCCAGTAGCCCTAAACGGTGGGCGGCAACTAATGAAAAACTGTTTTTT.